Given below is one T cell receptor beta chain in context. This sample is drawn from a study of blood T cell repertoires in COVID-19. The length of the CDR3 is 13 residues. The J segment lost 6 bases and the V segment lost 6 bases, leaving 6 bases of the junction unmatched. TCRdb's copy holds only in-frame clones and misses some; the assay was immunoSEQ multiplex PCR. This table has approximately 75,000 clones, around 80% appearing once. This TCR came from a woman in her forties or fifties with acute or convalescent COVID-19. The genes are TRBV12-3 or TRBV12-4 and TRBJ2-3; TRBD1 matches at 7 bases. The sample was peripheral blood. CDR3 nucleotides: TGTGCCAGCAGCCGGAGACAGGGCGATACGCAGTATTTT. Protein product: CASSRRQGDTQYF.